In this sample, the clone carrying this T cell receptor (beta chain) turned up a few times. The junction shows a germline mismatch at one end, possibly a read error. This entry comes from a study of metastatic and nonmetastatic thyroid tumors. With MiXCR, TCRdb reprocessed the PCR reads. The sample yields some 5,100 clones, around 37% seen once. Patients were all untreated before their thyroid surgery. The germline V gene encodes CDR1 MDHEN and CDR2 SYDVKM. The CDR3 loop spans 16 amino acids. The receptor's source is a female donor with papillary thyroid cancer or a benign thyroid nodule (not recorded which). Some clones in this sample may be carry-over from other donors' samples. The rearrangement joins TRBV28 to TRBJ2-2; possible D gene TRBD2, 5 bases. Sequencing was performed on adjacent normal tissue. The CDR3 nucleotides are TGTGCCAGCAGCGGGGAAGAAGGGCCAGACACCGGGGAGCTGTCTTTT. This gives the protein CASSGEEGPDTGELSF.